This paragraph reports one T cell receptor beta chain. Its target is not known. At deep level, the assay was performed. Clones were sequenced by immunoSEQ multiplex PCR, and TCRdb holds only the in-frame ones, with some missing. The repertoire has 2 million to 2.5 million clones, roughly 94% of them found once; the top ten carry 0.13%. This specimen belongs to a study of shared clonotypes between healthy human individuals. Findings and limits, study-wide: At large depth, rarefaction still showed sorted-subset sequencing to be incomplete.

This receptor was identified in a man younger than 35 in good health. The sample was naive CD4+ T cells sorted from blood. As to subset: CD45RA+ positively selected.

CDR3 residues: CASSDGAGGSTDTQYF. DNA for the CDR3: TGTGCCAGCAGCGACGGAGCGGGGGGGAGCACAGATACGCAGTATTTT. V is TRBV5-4 and J is TRBJ2-3, with 10 bases fitting TRBD2. The CDR3 spans 16 residues. Per the germline V gene, CDR1 is SGHNT and CDR2 is YYREEE (reference sequence). With 4 bases clipped from V and 0 bases from J, the junction kept 5 bases outside the gene matches.